The 22 T cell receptor beta chains in this list originate from one sample, sequenced in a study of CD8+ T cells in alopecia areata. Treatment defined: oral pan-JAK inhibitor, 5-10 mg twice daily. Sequencing templates came from extracted RNA that was reverse transcribed into cDNA. The table came from immunoSEQ multiplex PCR; TCRdb's copy has only in-frame clones and leaves some out. The table shows some 180,000 clones, with 40% to 65% occurring only once. Material: CD8+ T cells sorted from blood, obtained at week 24, from a patient treated with tofacitinib. All receptors derive from a human donor with alopecia areata.

This rearrangement joins TRBV5-6 to TRBJ2-7; 7 bases agree with TRBD2. Germline V gene data show CDR1 as SGHDT and CDR2 as YYEEEE. The CDR3 has 13 amino acids. The V segment lost 7 bases and the J segment 4 bases; nucleotides outside the gene matches: 8. The CDR3 reads CASAASGGYEQYF. The CDR3 bases are TGTGCCAGCGCTGCCTCGGGAGGTTACGAGCAGTACTTC.

The rearrangement joins TRBV30 to TRBJ2-1; possibly TRBD2 for D (5 bases). V was pared by 3 bases and J by 5 bases, with 14 bases between. The length of the CDR3 is 14 residues. Germline V gives CDR1 GTSNPN, CDR2 SVGIG (reference sequence). In DNA, the CDR3 is TGTGCCTGGAGACGCGGGTATAGGAACAATGAGCAGTTCTTC. The encoded protein is CAWRRGYRNNEQFF. The full variable domain, with the rest looked up from reference TRBV30 and TRBJ2-1, is SQTIHQWPATLVQPVGSPLSLECTVEGTSNPNLYWYRQAAGRGLQLLFYSVGIGQISSEVPQNLSASRPQDRQFILSSKKLLLSDSGFYLCAWRRGYRNNEQFFGPGTRLTVL.

The chain uses TRBV2 and TRBJ1-2; 9 bases are a match to TRBD1. The CDR3 covers 16 residues. V lost 7 bases and J lost 3; bases outside the gene matches: 12. The germline V gene has CDR1 SNHLY and CDR2 FYNNEI. The CDR3 sequence: CASTKEWDREDYGYTF. The CDR3 DNA sequence: TGTGCCAGCACCAAGGAATGGGACAGGGAAGACTATGGCTACACCTTC.

The genes are TRBV10-3 and TRBJ2-1; TRBD2 matches 7 bases. The germline CDR1 and CDR2 sequences are ENHRY and SYGVKD. The CDR3 consists of 15 residues. The V gene end was trimmed by 4 bases and the J gene end by 5 bases; junction bases not matched to a gene: 8. CDR3 sequence reads: CAISVGAGFDNEQFF. Written as DNA, the CDR3 is TGTGCCATCAGTGTGGGAGCGGGGTTCGACAATGAGCAGTTCTTC.

This chain joins TRBV13 and TRBJ2-1; 11 bases are a match to TRBD2. With V trimmed by 5 bases and J by 9 bases, 12 bases remained unmatched. The CDR3 loop spans 16 amino acids. Germline values: CDR1 PRHDT, CDR2 FYEKMQ (reference sequence). CDR3 in DNA: TGTGCCAGCAGCCCGCCGACTAGCGGGGTATCCGGTGAGCAGTTCTTC. It is translated as CASSPPTSGVSGEQFF.

This clone was observed a few times. J is TRBJ1-6 and V is TRBV6-5; TRBD1 might be the D (5 bases). This CDR3 region has 14 residues. Trimming cost V 6 bases and J 6 bases, with 12 bases left between them. In germline, CDR1 is MNHEY, CDR2 SVGAGI. This chain's CDR3 is CASSPGLRNSPLHF. The CDR3 DNA follows: TGTGCCAGCAGCCCGGGACTGCGTAATTCACCCCTCCACTTT.

The V and J genes are TRBV5-6 and TRBJ1-6; TRBD1 agrees at 11 bases. Germline assignment: CDR1 SGHDT and CDR2 YYEEEE. The CDR3 covers 18 residues. The V segment lost 4 bases and the J segment 3 bases; nucleotides outside the gene matches: 9. CDR3 region: CASSPTSGTGGYNSPLHF. Here the CDR3 DNA reads TGTGCCAGCAGCCCCACCTCCGGGACAGGGGGCTATAATTCACCCCTCCACTTT.

This clone was recorded a few times. This chain links TRBV13 with TRBJ1-1; D not certain. V lost 5 bases to trimming and J lost 7 bases, with 11 bases between them. The CDR3 runs to 12 residues. Germline assignment: CDR1 PRHDT and CDR2 FYEKMQ (reference sequence). The CDR3 loop is CASSPPLSEAFF. The CDR3 DNA sequence: TGTGCCAGCAGCCCCCCGTTGAGTGAAGCTTTCTTT.

This sequence joins TRBV5-1 and TRBJ2-7, with 7 bases lining up with TRBD1. Trimming at V came to 3 bases and at J to 3 bases, leaving 9 bases not matched to a gene. Per the germline V gene, CDR1 is SGHRS and CDR2 is YFSETQ. The CDR3 runs to 15 residues. CDR3: CASSSETGVYYEQYF. CDR3 nucleotides: TGCGCCAGCAGCTCGGAAACAGGGGTTTACTACGAGCAGTACTTC.

The rearrangement uses TRBV7-2 and TRBJ2-4; no firm D call. CDR3 length equals 16 residues. V was clipped by 4 bases and J by 0 bases, with 13 bases between them. Germline V gives CDR1 SGHTA, CDR2 FQGNSA. The CDR3 nucleotides read TGTGCCAGCAGCTCTGGCCCGGACCTAGCCAAAAACATTCAGTACTTC. Translation: CASSSGPDLAKNIQYF.

There are a few counts of this clone. This chain uses TRBV11-3 with TRBJ2-1; D may be TRBD1 (5 bases). Germline CDR1 and CDR2: SGHNT and YENEEA. With 6 bases removed from V and 8 bases from J, the gap between germline ends came to 11 bases. The CDR3 runs to 12 residues. The CDR3: CASSPGHDEQFF. CDR3 DNA sequence: TGTGCCAGCAGTCCCGGACACGATGAGCAGTTCTTC.

The genes are TRBV6-6 and TRBJ2-6; D gene ambiguous. The germline V gene encodes CDR1 MNHNY and CDR2 SVGAGI (reference sequence). V shed 1 base and J shed 2 bases, with 6 bases lying between them. The CDR3 runs to 15 residues. CDR3 DNA sequence: TGTGCCAGCAGTTACTTGTGGACTGGGGCCAACGTCCTGACTTTC. As protein: CASSYLWTGANVLTF.

J is TRBJ1-6 and V is TRBV15; D remains ambiguous. The V end lost 3 bases, the J end lost 11 bases, and 11 bases lay between the germline ends. Germline CDR1 is LNHNV and CDR2 is YYDKDF (reference sequence). This CDR3 is 13 amino acids long. In DNA, the CDR3 is TGTGCCACCAGCAGCACTGACTGGGCACCCCTCCACTTT. Translating gives CATSSTDWAPLHF.

The CDR3 loop reads CSVRGESKNIQYF. As DNA, the CDR3 is TGCAGCGTACGAGGGGAGTCCAAAAACATTCAGTACTTC. The rearrangement joins TRBV29-1 to TRBJ2-4; D possibly uses TRBD1 or TRBD2 (5 bases each). The CDR3 length is 13 residues. CDR1 and CDR2 (germline): SQVTM, ANQGSEA. V dropped 6 bases and J dropped 2 bases, with 11 bases sitting between them.

The chain has TRBV4-1 and TRBJ2-7; D is unresolved. Per the germline V gene, CDR1 is MGHRA and CDR2 is YSYEKL. V lost 0 bases to trimming and J lost 2 bases, with 11 bases between them. This CDR3 is built from 15 residues. DNA for the CDR3: TGCGCCAGCAGCCAAGACTTTTCAAGAACCTACGAGCAGTACTTC. The encoded protein is CASSQDFSRTYEQYF.

The V call is TRBV19, the J call TRBJ1-6, with D tentatively TRBD1 (6 bases). Trimming took off 9 bases at V and 7 bases at J, with 16 bases between the two ends. The CDR3 spans 14 residues. CDR1 is LNHDA, CDR2 SQIVND, per germline (reference sequence). In DNA, the CDR3 is TGTGCCAGCCATCGACAGGCCATCAATTCACCCCTCCACTTT. Translating it yields CASHRQAINSPLHF.

The chain recombines TRBV4-3 with TRBJ1-2; possible D gene TRBD1, 5 bases. The germline CDR1 and CDR2 sequences are LGHNA and YSLEER. The V end was cut by 0 bases, the J end by 8 bases, with 16 bases between. The CDR3 extends over 15 amino acids. The CDR3 sequence: CASSQDRLGGRGYTF. The CDR3 DNA sequence: TGCGCCAGCAGCCAAGATCGCCTTGGGGGGAGAGGCTACACCTTC.

This clone was observed a few times. The V and J genes are TRBV29-1 and TRBJ1-2, with D possibly matching TRBD1 (5 bases). The CDR3 is 13 amino acids. The V end lost 0 bases, the J end lost 6 bases, and 11 bases lay between the germline ends. Germline values: CDR1 SQVTM, CDR2 ANQGSEA. Here the CDR3 reads CSVEDGRVDGYTF. In DNA, the CDR3 is TGCAGCGTTGAAGATGGCAGGGTGGATGGCTACACCTTC.

This clone has a handful of counts. The chain combines TRBV7-8 with TRBJ2-5, with 8 bases identical to TRBD1. CDR3 length: 16 residues. The trim removed 0 bases at V and 1 base at J, leaving 4 bases unmatched. Germline V gene lookup returns CDR1 SGHVS and CDR2 FQNEAQ. The CDR3 here is CASSLARTGTQETQYF. In DNA form, the CDR3 reads TGTGCCAGCAGCTTAGCTAGGACAGGGACCCAAGAGACCCAGTACTTC.

The V gene is TRBV11-2, the J gene TRBJ1-2, with 11 bases fitting TRBD1. The CDR3 has 14 amino acids. Germline assignment: CDR1 SGHAT and CDR2 FQNNGV. With 5 bases clipped from V and 3 bases from J, the junction kept 2 bases outside the gene matches. The CDR3 DNA reads TGTGCCAGCAGCGGGACAGGGGGGGACTATGGCTACACCTTC. This translates into CASSGTGGDYGYTF.

This clone was counted between two and nine times. This chain connects TRBV30 to TRBJ2-3; the match to TRBD2 covers 9 bases. The CDR3 loop spans 14 amino acids. The V segment lost 0 bases and the J segment 3 bases; nucleotides outside the gene matches: 1. The V gene's germline CDR1 is GTSNPN and CDR2 SVGIG (reference sequence). The chain's CDR3 is CAWSVGLATDTQYF. The CDR3 DNA sequence: TGTGCCTGGAGTGTAGGACTAGCGACAGATACGCAGTATTTT.

V and J are TRBV6-5 and TRBJ2-3; the D gene could be TRBD1 or TRBD2 (5 bases each). V dropped 6 bases and J dropped 3 bases, with 16 bases sitting between them. Per germline, CDR1 MNHEY and CDR2 SVGAGI. CDR3 length equals 15 residues. This CDR3 is CASRPRGARTDTQYF. The CDR3 nucleotides read TGTGCCAGCAGGCCCAGAGGGGCTAGGACAGATACGCAGTATTTT.